This T cell receptor beta chain was observed in a study of regulatory and conventional T cells in breast cancer (dated by TCRdb to the mid-2010s). The library relied on PCR. Sequencing was carried out with an Illumina MiSeq. TCRdb trimmed public reads at Q25 via fastp, called clones via MiXCR and kept in-frame beta chains. Rows are combined by CDR3 protein, so each entry shows the most common genes and DNA. This sample is represented by under 20,000 distinct CDR3 sequences; approximately 32% of them were singletons. Around 1.5% of the sample is in the top ten clones. A word on this clonotype: Its antigen remains undetermined. Per-base qualities were not stored, and no clone one base away is much larger.

Sequenced input: conventional T cells from blood. The TCR sequence derives from a female donor in good health.

The CDR3 has the sequence CASTNFRDRDVGLETTGANVLTF. The DNA sequence follows: TGTGCCAGTACCAATTTCCGGGACAGGGACGTCGGGCTCGAAACTACTGGGGCCAACGTCCTGACTTTC. This receptor chain uses TRBV7-9 and TRBJ2-6; 9 middle bases align to TRBD1. The germline V gene (reference sequence) supplies CDR1 SEHNR and CDR2 FQNEAQ. From the cysteine through the phenylalanine, the CDR3 covers 23 amino acids. The kept DNA is CDR3 alone, 69 bases in frame from the first base. The V end gives up 9 bases and the J end 2 bases, leaving 29 bases in the junction not matched to a gene.